Listed below are T cell receptor beta chains from one sample, sequenced in a study of cytomegalovirus exposure and HLA in healthy donors. Clones were sequenced by immunoSEQ multiplex PCR, and TCRdb holds only the in-frame ones, with some missing. The clone table shows 35,000 to 50,000 clones, with the ten largest holding 3.2%. Input material: PBMCs. The receptors come from a woman in her 30s in good health and CMV-seropositive. Both conserved end residues are part of each CDR3. The D gene is left open where the match is weak.

V,J,D,CDR3,DNA
TRBV6-1,TRBJ2-7,TRBD1,CASSVPQGAGEQYF,TGTGCCAGCAGTGTTCCACAGGGGGCCGGTGAGCAGTACTTC
TRBV27,TRBJ1-6,NA,CASSLFIGPLHF,TGTGCCAGCAGTTTATTTATCGGGCCCCTCCACTTT
TRBV5-1,TRBJ2-1,TRBD2,CASSLEIPAGGNEQFF,TGCGCCAGCAGCTTGGAAATTCCAGCGGGGGGGAATGAGCAGTTCTTC
TRBV7-9,TRBJ2-2,NA,CASSVRQVNTGELFF,TGTGCCAGCAGCGTCAGACAGGTGAACACCGGGGAGCTGTTTTTT
TRBV28,TRBJ2-5,TRBD2,CASSLRGSAGDFKRTQYF,TGTGCCAGCAGTTTAAGGGGATCAGCGGGGGACTTCAAGAGAACCCAGTACTTC
TRBV27,TRBJ2-7,TRBD1,CASSFSSGTGRTREQYF,TGTGCCAGCAGTTTTTCCTCCGGGACAGGGAGGACTCGGGAGCAGTACTTC
TRBV9,TRBJ2-5,TRBD1,CASSVTGGKTQYF,TGTGCCAGCAGCGTCACAGGGGGCAAGACCCAGTACTTC
TRBV29-1,TRBJ2-5,NA,CSVGGGGEETQYF,TGCAGCGTGGGGGGTGGAGGGGAAGAGACCCAGTACTTC
TRBV25-1,TRBJ1-2,NA,CASSDPGRGYTF,TGTGCCAGCAGTGATCCGGGTCGGGGCTACACCTTC
TRBV7-9,TRBJ2-7,TRBD1,CASTIGTGEDEQYF,TGTGCCAGCACCATTGGGACAGGGGAGGACGAGCAGTACTTC
TRBV6-1,TRBJ1-1,NA,CASSQMGGMNTEAFF,TGTGCCAGCAGTCAAATGGGGGGAATGAACACTGAAGCTTTCTTT
TRBV25-1,TRBJ1-2,NA,CASSDSVGYTF,TGTGCCAGCAGTGATTCGGTGGGCTACACCTTC
TRBV6-1,TRBJ1-5,NA,CASSRDIGTQHF,TGTGCCAGCAGTAGGGACATCGGGACCCAGCATTTT
TRBV6-6,TRBJ2-7,NA,CASRGGDSYEQYF,TGTGCCAGTCGCGGAGGAGACTCCTACGAGCAGTACTTC